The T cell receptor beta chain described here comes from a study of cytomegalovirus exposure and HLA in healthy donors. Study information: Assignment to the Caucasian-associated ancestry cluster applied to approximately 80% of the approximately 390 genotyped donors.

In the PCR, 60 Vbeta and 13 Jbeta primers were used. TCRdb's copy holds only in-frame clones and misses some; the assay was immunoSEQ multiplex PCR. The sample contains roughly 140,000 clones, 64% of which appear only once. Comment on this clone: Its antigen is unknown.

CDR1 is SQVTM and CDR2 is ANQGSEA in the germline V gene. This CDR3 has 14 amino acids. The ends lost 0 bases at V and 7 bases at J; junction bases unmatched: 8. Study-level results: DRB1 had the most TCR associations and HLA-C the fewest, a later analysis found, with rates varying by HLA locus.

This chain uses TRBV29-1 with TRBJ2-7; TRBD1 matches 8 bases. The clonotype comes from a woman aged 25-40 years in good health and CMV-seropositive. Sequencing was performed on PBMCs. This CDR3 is CSVEDLSRGPEQYF. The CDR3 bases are TGCAGCGTTGAAGATCTTTCCAGGGGGCCGGAGCAGTACTTC.